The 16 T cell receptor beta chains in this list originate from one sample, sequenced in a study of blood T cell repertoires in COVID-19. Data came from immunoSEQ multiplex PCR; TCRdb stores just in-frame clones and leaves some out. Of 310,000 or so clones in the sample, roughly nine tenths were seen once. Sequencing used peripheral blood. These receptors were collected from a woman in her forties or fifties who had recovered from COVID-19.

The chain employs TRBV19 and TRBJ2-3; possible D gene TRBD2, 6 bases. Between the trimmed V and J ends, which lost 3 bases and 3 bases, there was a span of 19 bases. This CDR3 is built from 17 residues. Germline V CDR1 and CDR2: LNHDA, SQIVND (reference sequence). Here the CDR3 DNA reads TGTGCCAGTAGTATCGGGACTGGTCCTTTGGGGACAGATACGCAGTATTTT. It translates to CASSIGTGPLGTDTQYF.

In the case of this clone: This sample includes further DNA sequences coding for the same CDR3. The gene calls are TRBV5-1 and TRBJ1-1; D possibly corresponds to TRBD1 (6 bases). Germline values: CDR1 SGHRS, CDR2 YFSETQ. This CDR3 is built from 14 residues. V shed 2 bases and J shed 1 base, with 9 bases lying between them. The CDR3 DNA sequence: TGCGCCAGCAGCTTACAGGGCCAGAACACTGAAGCTTTCTTT. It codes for CASSLQGQNTEAFF.

The CDR3 sequence: CASSRASGRGWNEQFF. CDR3 nucleotides: TGTGCCAGCAGCCGCGCTAGCGGGAGGGGCTGGAATGAGCAGTTCTTC. V usage is TRBV11-1 and J usage is TRBJ2-1, with 12 bases lining up with TRBD2. V gave up 5 bases and J gave up 7 bases; unmatched junction bases: 9. Germline CDR1 and CDR2: SGHAT and FQDESV (reference sequence). The CDR3 is 16 amino acids.

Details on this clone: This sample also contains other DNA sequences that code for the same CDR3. The CDR3 bases are TGCGCCAGCAGCTTTGGGACAGGGGGCCGGAATCAGCCCCAGCATTTT. Translation: CASSFGTGGRNQPQHF. The J gene is TRBJ1-5, the V gene TRBV5-1, with 12 positions matching TRBD1. The CDR3 has 16 amino acids. V was pared by 2 bases and J by 4 bases, with 4 bases of the junction left unmatched. Germline assignment: CDR1 SGHRS and CDR2 YFSETQ.

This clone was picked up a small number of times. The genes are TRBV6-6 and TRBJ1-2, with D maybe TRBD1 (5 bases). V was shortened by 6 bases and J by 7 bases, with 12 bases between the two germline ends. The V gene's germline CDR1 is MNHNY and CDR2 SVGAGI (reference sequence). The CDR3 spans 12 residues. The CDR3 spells CASRQGEGGYTF. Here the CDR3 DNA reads TGTGCCAGCAGACAAGGGGAGGGTGGCTACACCTTC.

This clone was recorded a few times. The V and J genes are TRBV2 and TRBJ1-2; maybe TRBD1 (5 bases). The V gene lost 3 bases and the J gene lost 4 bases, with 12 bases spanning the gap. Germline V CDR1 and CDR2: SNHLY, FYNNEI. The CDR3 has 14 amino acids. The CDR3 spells CASSDGGNFYGYTF. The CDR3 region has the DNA TGTGCCAGCAGTGACGGGGGAAACTTCTATGGCTACACCTTC.

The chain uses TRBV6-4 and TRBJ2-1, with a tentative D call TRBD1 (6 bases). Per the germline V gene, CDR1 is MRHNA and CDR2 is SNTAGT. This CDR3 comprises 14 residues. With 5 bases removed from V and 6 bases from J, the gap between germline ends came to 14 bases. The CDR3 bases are TGTGCCAGCAGTACTCAAGGGGGAAGCAATGAGCAGTTCTTC. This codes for CASSTQGGSNEQFF.

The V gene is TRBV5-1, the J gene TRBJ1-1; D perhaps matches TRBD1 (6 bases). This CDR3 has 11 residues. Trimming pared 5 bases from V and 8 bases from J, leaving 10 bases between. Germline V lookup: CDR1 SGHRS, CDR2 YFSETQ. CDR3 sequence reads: CASSGGSEAFF. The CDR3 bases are TGCGCCAGCAGTGGGGGCAGCGAAGCTTTCTTT.

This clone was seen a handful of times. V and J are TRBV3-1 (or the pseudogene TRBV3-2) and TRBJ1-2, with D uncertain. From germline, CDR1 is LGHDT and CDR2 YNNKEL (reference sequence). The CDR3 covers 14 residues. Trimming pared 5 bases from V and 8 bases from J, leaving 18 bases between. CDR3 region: CASSSNAVGGGYTF. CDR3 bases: TGTGCCAGCAGCTCAAATGCAGTGGGAGGCGGCTACACCTTC.

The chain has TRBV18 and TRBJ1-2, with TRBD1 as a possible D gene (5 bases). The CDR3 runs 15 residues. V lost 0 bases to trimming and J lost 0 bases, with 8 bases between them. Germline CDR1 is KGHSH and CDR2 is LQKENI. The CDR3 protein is CASSPPGGANYGYTF. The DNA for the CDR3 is TGTGCCAGCTCACCACCGGGAGGGGCTAACTATGGCTACACCTTC.

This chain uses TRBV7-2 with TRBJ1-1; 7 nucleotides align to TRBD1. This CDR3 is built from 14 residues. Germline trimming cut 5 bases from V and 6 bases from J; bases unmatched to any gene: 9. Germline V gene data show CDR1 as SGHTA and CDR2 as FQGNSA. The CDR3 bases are TGTGCCAGCAGCGTCCGACAGGGTGGACCTGAAGCTTTCTTT. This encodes CASSVRQGGPEAFF.

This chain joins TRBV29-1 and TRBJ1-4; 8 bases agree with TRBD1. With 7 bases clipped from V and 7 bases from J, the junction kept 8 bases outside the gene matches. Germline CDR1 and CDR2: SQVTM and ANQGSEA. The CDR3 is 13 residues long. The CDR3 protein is CSADRGVGEKLFF. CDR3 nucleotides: TGCAGCGCTGACAGGGGCGTAGGTGAAAAACTGTTTTTT.

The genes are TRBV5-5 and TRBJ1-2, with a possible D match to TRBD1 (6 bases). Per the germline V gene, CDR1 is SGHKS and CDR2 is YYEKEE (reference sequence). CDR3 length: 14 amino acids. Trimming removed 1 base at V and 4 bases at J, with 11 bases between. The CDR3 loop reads CASSLIAGVYGYTF. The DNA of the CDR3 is TGTGCCAGCAGCTTGATCGCAGGGGTCTATGGCTACACCTTC.

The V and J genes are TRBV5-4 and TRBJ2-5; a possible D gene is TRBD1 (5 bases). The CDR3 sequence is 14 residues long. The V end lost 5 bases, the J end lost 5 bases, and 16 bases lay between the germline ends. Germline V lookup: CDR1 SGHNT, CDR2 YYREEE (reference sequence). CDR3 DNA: TGTGCCAGCAGGGGGAAGGGGCCCGGGGAGACCCAGTACTTC. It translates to CASRGKGPGETQYF.

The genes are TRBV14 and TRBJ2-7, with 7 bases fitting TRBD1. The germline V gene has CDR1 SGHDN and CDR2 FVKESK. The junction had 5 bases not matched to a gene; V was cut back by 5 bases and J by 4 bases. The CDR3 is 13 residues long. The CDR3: CASSVNRGYEQYF. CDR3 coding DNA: TGTGCCAGCAGCGTGAACAGGGGTTACGAGCAGTACTTC.

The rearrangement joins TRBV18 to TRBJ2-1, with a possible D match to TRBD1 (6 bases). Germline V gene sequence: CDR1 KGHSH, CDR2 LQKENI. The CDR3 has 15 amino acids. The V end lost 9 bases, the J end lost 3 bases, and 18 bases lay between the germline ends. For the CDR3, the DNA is TGTGCCAGTAAGAGTTGGGGGACAAGCTACAATGAGCAGTTCTTC. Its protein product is CASKSWGTSYNEQFF.